The clone carrying this T cell receptor (beta chain) was seen many times. The antigen is unknown. This entry is derived from a study of T cell repertoires in cytomegalovirus infection. Across the whole study: Used in the study were CMV epitopes, some recently identified and HLA-C-restricted, others well-studied and HLA-B-restricted. Both CMV infection and a matching HLA type were indicated by public TCR beta signatures. Study results and limitations: Cumulative frequency of public TCR beta families picked out carriers of CMV plus the relevant HLA. The ex vivo response was dominated by HLA-C-restricted CMV-specific TCR beta clonotypes.

MiXCR, applied by TCRdb to the reads, yields one record per CDR3 protein. The sample includes under 200,000 distinct CDR3 sequences, 20% to 25% of them seen just once. CDR1 is SGHTA and CDR2 is FQGNSA in the germline V gene. V was pared by 1 base and J by 1 base, with 7 bases between. The CDR3 is made up of 14 amino acids. This TCR derives from a human donor in good health (CMV status not recorded). Some clones in this sample may be carry-over from other donors' samples. The chain links TRBV7-2 to TRBJ2-5; D gene uncertain. The source material was CD8+ T cells from cultured PBMCs, sampled from culture after CMV antigen stimulation. The CDR3 nucleotides read TGTGCCAGCAGCTTAGATCACTTCCAAGAGACCCAGTACTTC. Protein sequence: CASSLDHFQETQYF.